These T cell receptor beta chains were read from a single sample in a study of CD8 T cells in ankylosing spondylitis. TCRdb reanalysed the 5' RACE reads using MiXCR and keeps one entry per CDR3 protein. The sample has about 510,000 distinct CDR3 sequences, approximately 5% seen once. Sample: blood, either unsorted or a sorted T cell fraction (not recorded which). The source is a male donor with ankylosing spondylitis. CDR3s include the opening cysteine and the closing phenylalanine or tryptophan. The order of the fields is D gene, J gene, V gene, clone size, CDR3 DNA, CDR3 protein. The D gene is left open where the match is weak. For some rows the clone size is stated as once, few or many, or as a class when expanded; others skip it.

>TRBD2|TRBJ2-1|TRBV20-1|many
TGCAGTGCTAGAAGGATTGGGTCTAGCGGGTTCAATGAGCAGTTCTTC
CSARRIGSSGFNEQFF
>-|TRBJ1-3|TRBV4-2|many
TGTGCCAGCAGCCAAGGACCCGGAAGCTCTGGAAACACCATATATTTT
CASSQGPGSSGNTIYF
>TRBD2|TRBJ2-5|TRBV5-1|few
TGCGCCAGCAGCTTAAATTGGCCTAGCGGGAGTGGGTACCAAGAGACCCAGTACTTC
CASSLNWPSGSGYQETQYF
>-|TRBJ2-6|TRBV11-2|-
TGTGCCAGCAGCTCCAGGTGGTCTGGGGCCAACGTCCTGACTTTC
CASSSRWSGANVLTF
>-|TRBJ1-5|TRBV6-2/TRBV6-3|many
TGTGCCAGCAGTTACAGGTCGTATCAGCCCCAGCATTTT
CASSYRSYQPQHF
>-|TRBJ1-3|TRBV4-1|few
TGCGCCAGCAGCCAAGATCAAGGGACTGGAAACACCATATATTTT
CASSQDQGTGNTIYF
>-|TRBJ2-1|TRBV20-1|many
TGCAGTGCCCCCCGGCAGGGATCCAATGAGCAGTTCTTC
CSAPRQGSNEQFF
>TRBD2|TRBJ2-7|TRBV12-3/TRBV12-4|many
TGTGCCAGCAGACTAGCGGGAGGGCCTGGTGAGCAGTACTTC
CASRLAGGPGEQYF
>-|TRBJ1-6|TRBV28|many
TGTGCCAGCAGTTTCCTCGATAGCTCCTATAATTCACCCCTCCACTTT
CASSFLDSSYNSPLHF
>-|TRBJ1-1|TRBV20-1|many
TGCAGTGCAATTGACAAGAGCACTGAAGCTTTCTTT
CSAIDKSTEAFF
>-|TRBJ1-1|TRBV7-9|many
TGTGCCAGCATACAATCCGGGGGCACTGAAGCTTTCTTT
CASIQSGGTEAFF
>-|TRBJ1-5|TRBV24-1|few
TGTGCCACCAGTGACCCGGGGTCTTCAAATCAGCCCCAGCATTTT
CATSDPGSSNQPQHF
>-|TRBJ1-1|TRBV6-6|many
TGTGCCGGGCAGACAGACGTCAACACTGAAGCTTTCTTT
CAGQTDVNTEAFF
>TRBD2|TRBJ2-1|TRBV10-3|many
TGTGCCATCAGGGAGACAGGACTAGCGGGAGGACACTCCTACAATGAGCAGTTCTTC
CAIRETGLAGGHSYNEQFF
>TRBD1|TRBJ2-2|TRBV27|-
TGTGCCAGCAGTTTGATTCCGGGACAGACTCCCCCCAAGGAGACCGGGGAGCTGTTTTTT
CASSLIPGQTPPKETGELFF
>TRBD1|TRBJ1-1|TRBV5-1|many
TGCGCCAGCAGCTTCAGGGGGATCACTGAAGCTTTCTTT
CASSFRGITEAFF
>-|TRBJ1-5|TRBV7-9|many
TGTGCCAGCAGCTTAGGGCTAGGGGGCAATCAGCCCCAGCATTTT
CASSLGLGGNQPQHF
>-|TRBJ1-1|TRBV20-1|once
TGCAATGCCCTGGCGGCTATTAACACTGAAGCTTTCTTT
CNALAAINTEAFF
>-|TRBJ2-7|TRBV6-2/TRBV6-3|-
TGTGCCAGCAGTTACCTGGGGGTCTACGAGCAGTACTTC
CASSYLGVYEQYF
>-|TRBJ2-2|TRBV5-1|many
TGCGCCAGCAGCTTGACAGGGTGGGACACCGGGGAGCTGTTTTTT
CASSLTGWDTGELFF
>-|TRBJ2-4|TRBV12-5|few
TGTTCTAGTGGTTTGGTAACGACAGACAAAAACATTCAGTACTTC
CSSGLVTTDKNIQYF
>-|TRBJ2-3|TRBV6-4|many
TGTGCCAGCAGTCCGGACAGCCCTCTAAGCACAGATACGCAGTATTTT
CASSPDSPLSTDTQYF
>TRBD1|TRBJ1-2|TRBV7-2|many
TGTGCCAGCAGCTTAGCGGGACAGTTTGGCTACACCTTC
CASSLAGQFGYTF
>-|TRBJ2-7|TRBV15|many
TGTGCCACCAGCAGAGGTGGGAGAGGTTCGGAAGAGCAGTACTTC
CATSRGGRGSEEQYF
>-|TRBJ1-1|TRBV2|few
TGTGCCAGCAGTGATGATAGCAGAGGAGCTTTCTTT
CASSDDSRGAFF
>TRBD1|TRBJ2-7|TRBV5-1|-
TGCGCCAGCAGCGGGCAGGGGGCCTCCTACGAGCAGTACTTC
CASSGQGASYEQYF
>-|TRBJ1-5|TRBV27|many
TGTGCCAGCAGGAAGTATAGCAATCAGCCCCAGCATTTT
CASRKYSNQPQHF
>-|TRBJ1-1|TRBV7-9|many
TGTGCCAGCAGCACGCCTATCCGAGACCCAGAAGCTTTCTTT
CASSTPIRDPEAFF
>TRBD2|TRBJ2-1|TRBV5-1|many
TGCGCCAGCAGCTCGACGGGGCGGGAGTTCGGGGAGCAGTTCTTC
CASSSTGREFGEQFF
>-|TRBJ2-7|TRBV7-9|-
TGTGCCAGCAGCTTACCCTCGGGACCCCCCTACGAGCAGTACTTC
CASSLPSGPPYEQYF
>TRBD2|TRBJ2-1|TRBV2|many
TGTGCCAGCACCAGCGGGAATTCCTACAATGAGCAGTTCTTC
CASTSGNSYNEQFF
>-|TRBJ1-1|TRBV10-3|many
TGTGCCACCCTGGGGGGATCCCGTGGCACTGAAGCTTTCTTT
CATLGGSRGTEAFF
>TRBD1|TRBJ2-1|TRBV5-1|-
TGCGCCAGCAGCTTGCTGGCGGGACAGGGGAACAATGAGCAGTTCTTC
CASSLLAGQGNNEQFF
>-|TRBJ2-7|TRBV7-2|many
TGTGCCAGCAGCTCAATTTCCGGGACACACTACTTC
CASSSISGTHYF
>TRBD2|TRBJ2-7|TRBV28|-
TGTGCCAGCAGCAGAGCGGGAGAGTCCCTCGGCGAGCAGTACTTC
CASSRAGESLGEQYF
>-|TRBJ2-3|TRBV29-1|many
TGCAGCGTTGAAGATCGAAGGGGCACAGATACGCAGTATTTT
CSVEDRRGTDTQYF
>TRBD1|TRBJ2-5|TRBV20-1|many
TGCAGTGCTAACTACAGGGGAGAGACCCAGTACTTC
CSANYRGETQYF